This TCR beta chain is drawn from a study of CD8 T cells in ankylosing spondylitis. This clonotype was recorded many times. Its cognate antigen is unknown. The germline V gene has CDR1 SNHLY and CDR2 FYNNEI. This CDR3 is 15 amino acids long. The V end was cut by 3 bases, the J end by 7 bases, with 18 bases between. MiXCR, applied by TCRdb to the 5' RACE reads, yields one record per CDR3 protein. The sample carries 250,000 or so distinct CDR3 sequences, approximately 20% recorded once. Study-level results: Disease-linked clones were reportedly significantly enriched in matched ankylosing spondylitis synovial fluid. Disease-associated clones were CD8+ and fairly uncommon in peripheral blood.

Sequenced input: blood, either unsorted or a sorted T cell fraction (not recorded which). The J gene is TRBJ2-5, the V gene TRBV2, with D tentatively TRBD1 (6 bases). The source is a male donor with ankylosing spondylitis or in good health (not recorded which). The CDR3 DNA reads TGTGCCAGCAGTGAGGTCCCAGGACCACAGGGGACCCAGTACTTC. This encodes CASSEVPGPQGTQYF.